These 18 T cell receptor beta chains came from one sample sequenced in a study of graft-versus-host responses after intestinal transplantation. The protocol was immunoSEQ multiplex PCR, while the TCRdb copy is restricted to in-frame clones and leaves out a portion. The sample lists 21,000 or so clones, approximately 60% occurring once. The sequenced sample was alloreactive CD4+ T cells from a mixed lymphocyte reaction culture, obtained before intestinal transplant. Indicated subset: CFSE-low proliferating T cells sorted from roughly six-day pre-transplant mixed lymphocyte reaction (GvH or HvG direction). Receptor source: a human patient who received an intestinal transplant.

This sequence joins TRBV30 and TRBJ1-1, with TRBD1 as a possible D gene (5 bases). Germline values: CDR1 GTSNPN, CDR2 SVGIG (reference sequence). The CDR3 contains 15 residues. The V end lost 2 bases, the J end lost 4 bases, and 17 bases lay between the germline ends. CDR3 loop: CAWSTPGLRGTEAFF. In DNA form, the CDR3 reads TGTGCCTGGAGTACGCCGGGACTGCGGGGCACTGAAGCTTTCTTT.

The chain combines TRBV7-2 with TRBJ2-1, with 8 nucleotides matching TRBD1. There are 16 residues in the CDR3. V dropped 5 bases and J dropped 5; count of bases not matched to a gene: 11. The germline CDR1 and CDR2 sequences are SGHTA and FQGNSA. The CDR3 region is CASSPYWDRRNNEQFF. For the CDR3, the DNA is TGTGCCAGCAGCCCATACTGGGACAGGAGAAACAATGAGCAGTTCTTC.

The chain has TRBV7-2 and TRBJ1-2; 10 nucleotides match TRBD1. The CDR3 spans 15 residues. V trimming: 6 bases; J trimming: 8 bases; junction bases outside the gene matches: 12. The germline V gene encodes CDR1 SGHTA and CDR2 FQGNSA. The CDR3: CASSSSGTGVRGYTF. In DNA form, the CDR3 reads TGTGCCAGCAGTTCCTCCGGGACAGGGGTACGCGGCTACACCTTC.

The V gene is TRBV19, the J gene TRBJ1-1; TRBD1 aligns across 8 bases. In germline, CDR1 is LNHDA, CDR2 SQIVND (reference sequence). CDR3 length: 13 amino acids. V dropped 7 bases and J dropped 5; count of bases not matched to a gene: 6. In DNA form, the CDR3 reads TGTGCCAGTACTGGCAGGGGGCTTACTGAAGCTTTCTTT. Translated: CASTGRGLTEAFF. Complete variable domain (other parts from reference TRBV19 and TRBJ1-1): DGGITQSPKYLFRKEGQNVTLSCEQNLNHDAMYWYRQDPGQGLRLIYYSQIVNDFQKGDIAEGYSVSREKKESFPLTVTSAQKNPTAFYLCASTGRGLTEAFFGQGTRLTVV.

V usage is TRBV2 and J usage is TRBJ2-7, with TRBD2 matching over 8 bases. V lost 6 bases to trimming and J lost 4 bases; unmatched junction nucleotides: 11. The length of the CDR3 is 15 residues. Germline V lookup: CDR1 SNHLY, CDR2 FYNNEI. CDR3 region: CASRDKRSGSYEQYF. CDR3 nucleotides: TGTGCCAGCAGGGACAAGAGAAGCGGGAGTTACGAGCAGTACTTC.

The chain combines TRBV19 with TRBJ2-1; TRBD2 agrees at 15 bases. V lost 6 bases to trimming and J lost 4 bases; unmatched junction nucleotides: 10. CDR3 length: 18 amino acids. The germline V gene has CDR1 LNHDA and CDR2 SQIVND (reference sequence). The CDR3 nucleotides read TGTGCCAGTAGACCGTTCTGGACTAGCGGGAGGGGGTACAATGAGCAGTTCTTC. This translates into CASRPFWTSGRGYNEQFF.

In its sample, this clone is medium-sized. This rearrangement joins TRBV2 to TRBJ2-7, with 9 nucleotides matching TRBD1. With 4 bases clipped from V and 7 bases from J, the junction kept 11 bases outside the gene matches. The germline V gene encodes CDR1 SNHLY and CDR2 FYNNEI. The CDR3 contains 15 residues. CDR3 in amino acids: CASSGRGTGFVEQYF. CDR3 bases: TGTGCCAGCAGTGGTCGGGGGACAGGGTTTGTTGAGCAGTACTTC.

The genes are TRBV5-1 and TRBJ2-7; the match to TRBD1 covers 7 bases. In germline, CDR1 is SGHRS, CDR2 YFSETQ. CDR3 length equals 15 residues. After removal of 4 bases from V and 6 bases from J, the junction contained 13 bases not matched to a gene. CDR3 in DNA: TGCGCCAGCAGCCCTGGGACAGTGCTGAGGGTCGAGCAGTACTTC. The encoded protein is CASSPGTVLRVEQYF.

This clone was picked up a small number of times. CDR3 loop: CASRLTLTGDRYTEAFF. CDR3 sequence (DNA): TGTGCCAGCAGACTTACCCTCACAGGGGATCGTTACACTGAAGCTTTCTTT. V is TRBV28 and J is TRBJ1-1; 7 nucleotides line up with TRBD1. Germline CDR1 is MDHEN and CDR2 is SYDVKM. This CDR3 has 17 amino acids. The V segment lost 6 bases and the J segment 3 bases; nucleotides outside the gene matches: 16. Full variable domain (outside the CDR3, taken from reference TRBV28 and TRBJ1-1): DVKVTQSSRYLVKRTGEKVFLECVQDMDHENMFWYRQDPGLGLRLIYFSYDVKMKEKGDIPEGYSVSREKKERFSLILESASTNQTSMYLCASRLTLTGDRYTEAFFGQGTRLTVV.

The chain recombines TRBV18 with TRBJ1-1; perhaps TRBD1 as D (5 bases). The CDR3 totals 15 residues. Looked up from germline, CDR1 is KGHSH and CDR2 is LQKENI. Trimming took off 2 bases at V and 4 bases at J, with 14 bases between the two ends. CDR3 nucleotide sequence: TGTGCCAGCTCACCATACGCAGGGAAGCTCACTGAAGCTTTCTTT. Amino acids: CASSPYAGKLTEAFF.

The J gene is TRBJ1-2, the V gene TRBV6-1, with D maybe TRBD1 (6 bases). In germline, CDR1 is MNHNS, CDR2 SASEGT. The length of the CDR3 is 15 residues. V lost 3 bases and J 3 bases, leaving 14 bases between the germline ends. The CDR3 nucleotides are TGTGCCAGCAGTGACTGGGGCAGGGGAGACTATGGCTACACCTTC. This encodes CASSDWGRGDYGYTF.

Note on this clone: Compared with germline, one end of the junction differs, possibly owing to a read error. The chain employs TRBV29-1 and TRBJ2-1, with 13 nucleotides matching TRBD2. The CDR3 is 13 residues long. Germline V gives CDR1 SQVTM, CDR2 ANQGSEA. In DNA form, the CDR3 reads TGCAGCGTAAACGGACTAGCGGGAGCACGGTTCCTCTTC. Protein: CSVNGLAGARFLF.

Only a few counts were recorded for this clone. V gene TRBV2 combines with J gene TRBJ2-2, with 10 positions matching TRBD1. V lost 7 bases to trimming and J lost 4 bases; unmatched junction nucleotides: 6. The CDR3 totals 15 residues. The V gene's germline CDR1 is SNHLY and CDR2 FYNNEI. This CDR3 reads CASNDRGRPTGELFF. The CDR3 DNA is TGTGCCAGCAATGACAGGGGGCGCCCCACCGGGGAGCTGTTTTTT. The full variable domain, its missing parts supplied by reference TRBV2 and TRBJ2-2, is EPEVTQTPSHQVTQMGQEVILRCVPISNHLYFYWYRQILGQKVEFLVSFYNNEISEKSEIFDDQFSVERPDGSNFTLKIRSTKLEDSAMYFCASNDRGRPTGELFFGEGSRLTVL.

The chain uses TRBV10-3 and TRBJ2-7; the D gene is possibly TRBD2 (6 bases). V gave up 2 bases and J gave up 4 bases, with 15 bases separating them. The CDR3 loop spans 15 amino acids. Germline V lookup: CDR1 ENHRY, CDR2 SYGVKD. As DNA, the CDR3 is TGTGCCATCAGTGAGGGGATAGCGGCCCTATACGAGCAGTACTTC. It encodes CAISEGIAALYEQYF.

The chain links TRBV7-2 to TRBJ2-3; D perhaps matches TRBD2 (5 bases). V was clipped by 5 bases and J by 2 bases, with 11 bases between them. Germline CDR1 reads SGHTA; CDR2 reads FQGNSA. This CDR3 has 14 amino acids. The CDR3: CASSGSASTDTQYF. Written as DNA, the CDR3 is TGTGCCAGCAGCGGGAGCGCATCCACAGATACGCAGTATTTT.

The chain carries TRBV28 and TRBJ1-4; D unresolved. Germline assignment: CDR1 MDHEN and CDR2 SYDVKM. The CDR3 sequence is 14 residues long. V was cut by 3 bases and J by 4 bases, with 9 bases left in between. The CDR3 DNA is TGTGCCAGCAGTTTGGCCGGAGTTAATGAAAAACTGTTTTTT. Translation: CASSLAGVNEKLFF.

As to this clone: Distinct nucleotide sequences in the sample also encode this CDR3. This chain joins TRBV11-2 and TRBJ1-2; the match to TRBD1 covers 7 bases. There are 13 residues in the CDR3. In germline, CDR1 is SGHAT, CDR2 FQNNGV. With V trimmed by 0 bases and J by 5 bases, 0 bases remained unmatched. The CDR3 DNA is TGTGCCAGCAGCTTAGACAGGGGGTATGGCTACACCTTC. Its protein is CASSLDRGYGYTF.

The chain employs TRBV7-3 and TRBJ2-4; 9 bases fit TRBD1. The length of the CDR3 is 14 residues. V lost 4 bases, J lost 7 bases, and 5 bases stayed unmatched. The germline gives CDR1 SGHTA, CDR2 FQGTGA. The CDR3: CASSSGQGTNIQYF. Here the CDR3 DNA reads TGTGCCAGCAGCTCCGGACAGGGGACTAACATTCAGTACTTC.